These 10 T cell receptor beta chains were all obtained from the same sample, sequenced in a study of patients and donors after allogeneic stem cell transplantation. In TCRdb, the RT-PCR reads were re-called with MiXCR into one record per CDR3 protein. The data contain over 200,000 distinct CDR3 sequences, less than 50% of them seen just once; the ten biggest clones take up under 14%. The sample taken for sequencing was blood, either unsorted or a sorted T cell fraction (not recorded which). Source of these receptors: a human donor who was either an allogeneic HSCT recipient or a stem cell or donor lymphocyte infusion donor (not recorded which). It is not recorded whose cells these are; they may come from a transplant donor.

This sequence joins TRBV28 and TRBJ1-6, with D perhaps TRBD1 (6 bases). CDR3 size: 16 residues. Germline CDR1 is MDHEN and CDR2 is SYDVKM. Trimming left V 6 bases short and J 0 bases short, with 12 bases between. The CDR3 loop reads CASRPGHSSYNSPLHF. CDR3 nucleotide sequence: TGTGCCAGCAGGCCGGGACACAGCTCCTATAATTCACCCCTCCACTTT. The complete variable domain, with remaining parts taken from reference TRBV28 and TRBJ1-6, reads DVKVTQSSRYLVKRTGEKVFLECVQDMDHENMFWYRQDPGLGLRLIYFSYDVKMKEKGDIPEGYSVSREKKERFSLILESASTNQTSMYLCASRPGHSSYNSPLHFGNGTRLTVT.

This clonotype was counted a few times. At one of its ends the junction is not consistent with the germline gene, which may arise from a read error. The chain has TRBV24-1 and TRBJ2-7, with D unclear. The CDR3 contains 12 residues. From germline, CDR1 is KGHDR and CDR2 SFDVKD. This CDR3 reads CATGDITYEQYF. CDR3 in DNA: TGTGCCACCGGTGACATTACCTACGAGCAGTACTTC.

The genes are TRBV10-3 and TRBJ1-2; 9 nucleotides match TRBD1. The CDR3 sequence is 14 residues long. Germline V gene sequence: CDR1 ENHRY, CDR2 SYGVKD. The junction had 2 bases not matched to a gene; V was cut back by 6 bases and J by 0 bases. The CDR3 DNA sequence: TGTGCCATCAGCCGACAGGGGGCTAACTATGGCTACACCTTC. Translated: CAISRQGANYGYTF.

This clonotype was found many times. The genes are TRBV5-1 and TRBJ1-1; D not resolved. This CDR3 has 11 amino acids. Per germline, CDR1 SGHRS and CDR2 YFSETQ. The V and J ends lost 5 bases and 2 bases respectively, with 4 bases between them. The CDR3 loop is CASRENTEAFF. Here the CDR3 DNA reads TGCGCCAGCAGGGAAAACACTGAAGCTTTCTTT.

The rearrangement links TRBV5-1 to TRBJ2-7; possibly TRBD1 or TRBD2 for D (7 bases each). This CDR3 spans 15 amino acids. With 4 bases removed from V and 3 bases from J, the gap between germline ends came to 17 bases. Germline assignment: CDR1 SGHRS and CDR2 YFSETQ. CDR3 sequence reads: CASSRPSGDSYEQYF. The CDR3 DNA sequence: TGCGCCAGCAGCCGGCCAAGCGGGGACAGCTACGAGCAGTACTTC.

This clonotype was counted only a few times. The chain is built from TRBV15 and TRBJ2-7; D unclear. This CDR3 comprises 15 residues. V gave up 0 bases and J gave up 4 bases, with 13 bases separating them. In germline, CDR1 is LNHNV, CDR2 YYDKDF (reference sequence). The CDR3 region has the DNA TGTGCCACCAGCAGAGATCTAGGGCCCATTTACGAGCAGTACTTC. Protein product: CATSRDLGPIYEQYF. The full variable domain, completed using reference TRBV15 and TRBJ2-7, is DAMVIQNPRYQVTQFGKPVTLSCSQTLNHNVMYWYQQKSSQAPKLLFHYYDKDFNNEADTPDNFQSRRPNTSFCFLDIRSPGLGDTAMYLCATSRDLGPIYEQYFGPGTRLTVT.

This clonotype turned up a few times. The chain employs TRBV5-1 and TRBJ2-5; D not certain. Germline values: CDR1 SGHRS, CDR2 YFSETQ. Between the trimmed V and J ends, which lost 1 base and 5 bases, there was a span of 3 bases. This CDR3 is built from 11 residues. DNA of the CDR3: TGCGCCAGCAGCTTGACCGAGACCCAGTACTTC. It codes for CASSLTETQYF.

This clonotype was seen a few times. The chain uses TRBV10-3 and TRBJ1-2, with D maybe TRBD1 (5 bases). Germline CDR1 ENHRY, CDR2 SYGVKD. V dropped 4 bases and J dropped 2 bases, with 8 bases sitting between them. The CDR3 has 13 amino acids. This CDR3 is CAISAQGNYGYTF. CDR3 coding DNA: TGTGCCATCAGTGCCCAGGGCAACTATGGCTACACCTTC.

J is TRBJ1-5 and V is TRBV12-3 or TRBV12-4, with TRBD1 matching 7 bases. V shed 5 bases and J 11 bases; nucleotides not matched to a gene: 12. This CDR3 has 14 residues. The CDR3 DNA reads as TGTGCCAGCAGTCATGGGACAGCGCCCCCGACCCAGCATTTT. Its translation is CASSHGTAPPTQHF.

The V gene is TRBV6-1, the J gene TRBJ1-6; 7 bases match TRBD1. The ends lost 2 bases at V and 8 bases at J; junction bases unmatched: 3. The CDR3 loop spans 14 amino acids. Looked up from germline, CDR1 is MNHNS and CDR2 is SASEGT. The chain's CDR3 is CASSEQGGYSPLHF. The CDR3 coding sequence is TGTGCCAGCAGTGAACAGGGGGGTTATTCACCCCTCCACTTT.